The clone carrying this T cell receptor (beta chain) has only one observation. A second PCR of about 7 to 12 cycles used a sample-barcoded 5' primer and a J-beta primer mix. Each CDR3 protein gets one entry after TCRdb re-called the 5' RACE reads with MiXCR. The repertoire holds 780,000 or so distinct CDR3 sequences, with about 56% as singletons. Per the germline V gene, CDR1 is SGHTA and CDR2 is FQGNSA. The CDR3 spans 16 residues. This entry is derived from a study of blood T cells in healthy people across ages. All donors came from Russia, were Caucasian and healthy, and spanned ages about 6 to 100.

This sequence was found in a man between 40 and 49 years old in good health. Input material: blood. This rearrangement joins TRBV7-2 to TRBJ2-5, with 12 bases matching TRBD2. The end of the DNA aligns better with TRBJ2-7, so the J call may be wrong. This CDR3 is CASSSASSGRVYEQYF. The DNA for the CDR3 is TGTGCCAGCAGCTCGGCTTCTAGCGGGAGGGTTTACGAGCAGTACTTC.